The rows below give T cell receptor beta chains drawn from one sample of a study of regulatory T cells in long-lasting Graves disease. MiXCR, run by TCRdb on the multiplex PCR reads, gives a single entry per CDR3 protein. Of 680,000 or so distinct CDR3 sequences detected, about 16% appear once; the ten largest clones hold more than 15%. This sample was also put to use in a study of T cells in Graves' hyperthyroidism and ophthalmopathy.

The sample was peripheral blood mononuclear cells (PBMCs), taken at new diagnosis, from a patient treated with antithyroid drugs. The receptor source for this set is a woman aged 30 to 39 with Graves disease. Each CDR3 is given with its conserved first and last residue. D genes are given only for firm matches. Part of the rows lack a size; the others show once, few, many or a class for expanded clones.

TRBV28	TRBD2	many	TRBJ2-3	TGTGCCAGCAGTCGCTCCCCCCTAGCGGGAGGGGTAGATACGCAGTATTTT	CASSRSPLAGGVDTQYF
TRBV3-1	-	many	TRBJ2-5	TGTGCCAGCGGTCGGGGCGGCGAGACCCAGTACTTC	CASGRGGETQYF
TRBV2	-	many	TRBJ2-3	TGTGCCAGCAGCAATAGCCTTAGCACAGATACGCAGTATTTT	CASSNSLSTDTQYF
TRBV28	-	few	TRBJ2-3	TGTGCCAGCAGTAGAGGCGGGCCCACAGATACGCAGTATTTT	CASSRGGPTDTQYF
TRBV7-8	TRBD1	few	TRBJ1-2	TGTGCCAGCAGCCGACAGGGGCAGGGTGCTAACTATGGCTACACCTTC	CASSRQGQGANYGYTF
TRBV28	-	many	TRBJ2-7	TGTGCCAGCAGACCGATCACCCTCTCCTCCTACGAGCAGTACTTC	CASRPITLSSYEQYF
TRBV29-1	-	-	TRBJ2-7	TGCAGCGTCGAGATGGTAGGGGGAGGTGAGCAGTACTTC	CSVEMVGGGEQYF
TRBV19	-	few	TRBJ1-1	TGTGCCAGTAGTAAAAAAGTCATGAACACTGAAGCTTTCTTT	CASSKKVMNTEAFF
TRBV28	TRBD2	many	TRBJ2-7	TGTGCCAGCCGCGGGGAGGGAAACGAGCAGTACTTC	CASRGEGNEQYF
TRBV5-8	TRBD1	-	TRBJ1-3	TGTGCCAGCAGCCCGGGACAGCACTCTGGAAACACCATATATTTT	CASSPGQHSGNTIYF
TRBV5-1	-	once	TRBJ1-6	TGCGCCAGCAGCTTGGCCACAGGAGGATCACCCCTCCACTTT	CASSLATGGSPLHF
TRBV7-9	-	many	TRBJ1-2	TGTGCCAGCAGCTTTGTAACCGGGGTCTATGGCTACACCTTC	CASSFVTGVYGYTF
TRBV3-1	-	many	TRBJ1-2	TGTGCCAGCAGCCACAGCCCGACTGTCGGTGGCTACACCTTC	CASSHSPTVGGYTF
TRBV27	-	many	TRBJ2-5	TGTGCCACTCGGTTCCGGGAGTTCGGAGAGACCCAGTACTTC	CATRFREFGETQYF
TRBV24-1	-	few	TRBJ2-1	TGTGCCACCAGTGATTTTGTGTCGGAGAATGAGCAGTTCTTC	CATSDFVSENEQFF
TRBV7-9	-	-	TRBJ1-1	TGTGCCAGCCGGGGGGTTCGCGCTGAAGCTTTCTTT	CASRGVRAEAFF
TRBV28	-	many	TRBJ1-2	TGTGCCAGCAGTTTCTTGAGGTCTGCAGGCGTGAAATATGGCTACACCTTC	CASSFLRSAGVKYGYTF
TRBV11-2	-	many	TRBJ2-1	TGTGCCAGCAGCTTAGATTTCGGCGTACCCGGGGCGCAGTTCTTC	CASSLDFGVPGAQFF
TRBV27	-	many	TRBJ1-5	TGTGCCAGCAGTTTCGCCGTAGGGGAGCAGCCCCAGCATTTT	CASSFAVGEQPQHF
TRBV7-9	-	many	TRBJ1-2	TGTGCCAGCAGTCTGGGGGACAACCCGGGCTACACCTTC	CASSLGDNPGYTF
TRBV5-5	TRBD1	few	TRBJ2-1	TGTGCCAGCAGCTGGGCGGGACAGGATACAAATGAGCAGTTCTTC	CASSWAGQDTNEQFF
TRBV6-5	-	many	TRBJ1-2	TGTGCCAGCAGTTCCGGCATGAGGGCGATCGCCTTC	CASSSGMRAIAF
TRBV18	-	few	TRBJ1-2	TGTGCCAGCTCACCACAGGCAGGGGATGGCTACACCTTC	CASSPQAGDGYTF
TRBV6-1	TRBD1	many	TRBJ2-2	TGTGCCAGCGGGTGGGACAGGGTTATTCCCGGGGAGCTGTTTTTT	CASGWDRVIPGELFF
TRBV30	TRBD2	-	TRBJ2-2	TGTGCCTCCTCTCCCTGGACTAGCGGTAACACCGGGGAGCTGTTTTTT	CASSPWTSGNTGELFF
TRBV19	-	-	TRBJ2-7	TGTGCCAGTAGTTCCAATTCCAACGAGCAGTACTTC	CASSSNSNEQYF
TRBV7-9	-	-	TRBJ2-2	TGTGCCAGCAGTACGACAGGAGACACCGGGGAGCTGTTTTTT	CASSTTGDTGELFF
TRBV3-1	-	few	TRBJ1-2	TGTGCCAGCAGCCAATCCACCTACTACACCTTC	CASSQSTYYTF
TRBV12-3/TRBV12-4	-	many	TRBJ1-5	TGTGCCAGCAGTACAACAGGGATCCTACGCGGAGGTCAGCCCCAGCATTTT	CASSTTGILRGGQPQHF
TRBV30	-	-	TRBJ1-4	TGTGCCTGGAGTGTCGGAGGGGAGAAAAAACTGTTTTTT	CAWSVGGEKKLFF